This is a list of T cell receptor beta chains from one sample in a study of blood T cell repertoires in COVID-19. Profiled with immunoSEQ multiplex PCR; TCRdb holds only in-frame clones, not every one. The data show tens of thousands of clones, over 70% seen once. The sequenced sample consisted of peripheral blood. These receptors all come from a man at least 80 years old with active or convalescent COVID-19. Each CDR3 is given with its conserved first and last residue. D genes are given only for firm matches. Where a row states a size, it is once, few, many or the class of an expanded clone; other rows omit it.

TRBJ1-2 | - | - | TRBV3-1/TRBV3-2 | CASSQGGGPFNYGYTF | TGTGCCAGCAGCCAAGGAGGCGGCCCATTTAACTATGGCTACACCTTC
TRBJ2-3 | - | - | TRBV28 | CASRGGLRRGLADTQYF | TGTGCCAGCAGGGGAGGGCTCCGACGGGGGCTGGCAGATACGCAGTATTTT
TRBJ2-7 | - | - | TRBV7-8 | CASSPEGEQYF | TGTGCCAGCAGCCCAGAGGGAGAGCAGTACTTC
TRBJ2-6 | TRBD2 | - | TRBV5-4 | CASAGTVAGVGSGANVLTF | TGTGCCAGCGCTGGAACAGTAGCGGGGGTAGGGTCTGGGGCCAACGTCCTGACTTTC
TRBJ1-5 | - | - | TRBV5-8 | CASSLGDTENQPQHF | TGTGCCAGCAGCTTGGGTGACACGGAAAATCAGCCCCAGCATTTT
TRBJ1-6 | - | - | TRBV7-2 | CASSFRSSRSYNSPLHF | TGTGCCAGCAGCTTTAGGTCTTCGAGGTCCTATAATTCACCCCTCCACTTT
TRBJ2-1 | TRBD2 | - | TRBV7-9 | CASSLGHGGAYNEQFF | TGTGCCAGCAGCTTAGGTCACGGGGGGGCATACAATGAGCAGTTCTTC
TRBJ1-1 | - | - | TRBV19 | CASNRVNTEAFF | TGTGCCAGTAATCGGGTGAACACTGAAGCTTTCTTT
TRBJ2-7 | TRBD2 | - | TRBV5-1 | CASSYDPGLAGGPAYEQYF | TGCGCCAGCAGCTATGACCCCGGACTAGCGGGAGGGCCGGCGTACGAGCAGTACTTC
TRBJ2-1 | - | - | TRBV19 | CASSIEGGKRNEQFF | TGTGCCAGTAGTATAGAAGGGGGTAAGCGCAATGAGCAGTTCTTC
TRBJ1-2 | TRBD1 | - | TRBV3-1/TRBV3-2 | CASSPLRQGAYGYTF | TGTGCCAGCAGCCCTTTGAGGCAGGGGGCTTATGGCTACACCTTC
TRBJ1-1 | - | few | TRBV2 | CASRIQVRNTEAFF | TGTGCCAGCAGGATACAGGTGAGGAACACTGAAGCTTTCTTT
TRBJ1-6 | - | - | TRBV7-9 | CASSLDSYNSPLHF | TGTGCCAGCAGCCTGGACAGCTATAATTCACCCCTCCACTTT
TRBJ1-2 | TRBD1 | - | TRBV7-9 | CASSIPQGGTYGYTF | TGTGCCAGCAGCATACCGCAAGGGGGCACCTATGGCTACACCTTC
TRBJ2-7 | - | - | TRBV6-1 | CASSEAGAYYEQYF | TGTGCCAGCAGTGAAGCGGGCGCCTACTACGAGCAGTACTTC
TRBJ2-4 | - | - | TRBV10-1 | CASSESGLAKNIQYF | TGCGCCAGCAGTGAGTCGGGACTAGCCAAAAACATTCAGTACTTC
TRBJ1-1 | TRBD1 | - | TRBV5-1 | CASSLVGQGDRNTEAFF | TGCGCCAGCAGCTTGGTTGGTCAGGGGGATAGGAACACTGAAGCTTTCTTT
TRBJ1-2 | - | - | TRBV10-1 | CASGSGSHGYTF | TGCGCCAGCGGAAGCGGCAGTCATGGCTACACCTTC
TRBJ2-7 | - | - | TRBV6-2/TRBV6-3 | CASSGLDSYEQYF | TGTGCCAGCAGTGGTCTCGACAGCTACGAGCAGTACTTC
TRBJ2-1 | TRBD2 | - | TRBV4-2 | CASSQDSRTSFTEQFF | TGTGCCAGCAGCCAAGATTCTCGGACTAGCTTCACTGAGCAGTTCTTC
TRBJ2-7 | TRBD1 | - | TRBV19 | CASSLGQGVYEQYF | TGTGCCAGTAGTCTGGGACAGGGAGTCTACGAGCAGTACTTC
TRBJ2-3 | TRBD1 | - | TRBV19 | CASSMFQGASTDTQYF | TGTGCCAGTAGTATGTTCCAGGGGGCTTCCACAGATACGCAGTATTTT
TRBJ2-1 | - | - | TRBV6-5 | CASYPRGLVNEQFF | TGTGCCAGCTACCCGCGTGGTTTGGTCAATGAGCAGTTCTTC
TRBJ1-3 | - | - | TRBV18 | CASSPGEGSNSGNTIYF | TGTGCCAGCTCACCAGGGGAGGGCAGCAACTCTGGAAACACCATATATTTT
TRBJ1-3 | - | few | TRBV3-1/TRBV3-2 | CASSQAPPQAGGNTIYF | TGTGCCAGCAGCCAAGCCCCCCCGCAAGCGGGAGGAAACACCATATATTTT
TRBJ2-2 | TRBD1 | once | TRBV11-2 | CASSPITGVTGELFF | TGTGCCAGCAGCCCAATTACAGGGGTCACCGGGGAGCTGTTTTTT
TRBJ2-1 | TRBD2 | - | TRBV29-1 | CSVVGRLAGDPYNEQFF | TGCAGCGTTGTAGGTAGACTAGCGGGGGACCCCTACAATGAGCAGTTCTTC
TRBJ2-1 | TRBD2 | few | TRBV5-4 | CASSWYSGKNAYNEQFF | TGTGCCAGCAGCTGGTATAGCGGGAAGAATGCCTACAATGAGCAGTTCTTC
TRBJ2-3 | TRBD2 | - | TRBV15 | CATRTSGVDTQYF | TGTGCCACCCGAACTAGCGGGGTAGATACGCAGTATTTT
TRBJ1-1 | - | - | TRBV5-1 | CASSLSARGNTEAFF | TGCGCCAGCAGCTTGTCCGCCAGGGGGAACACTGAAGCTTTCTTT
TRBJ2-7 | - | - | TRBV2 | CASKPGSYEQYF | TGTGCCAGCAAACCGGGTTCTTACGAGCAGTACTTC
TRBJ1-6 | - | - | TRBV7-3 | CASSLMPVGLYNSPLHF | TGTGCCAGCAGCTTAATGCCTGTTGGGCTCTATAATTCACCCCTCCACTTT
TRBJ2-7 | - | - | TRBV2 | CASRKNLASYEQYF | TGTGCCAGCAGGAAAAACCTAGCGTCCTACGAGCAGTACTTC
TRBJ1-1 | - | - | TRBV18 | CASSPQRQPNTEAFF | TGTGCCAGCTCACCTCAAAGACAGCCGAACACTGAAGCTTTCTTT
TRBJ2-7 | TRBD2 | few | TRBV3-1/TRBV3-2 | CASSQVGASGNQPYEQYF | TGTGCCAGCAGCCAAGTTGGGGCTAGCGGGAACCAGCCGTACGAGCAGTACTTC
TRBJ1-4 | TRBD1 | - | TRBV7-8 | CASSLARSTGPNEKLFF | TGTGCCAGCAGCTTAGCGCGGTCGACAGGGCCTAATGAAAAACTGTTTTTT
TRBJ1-1 | TRBD1 | few | TRBV2 | CASSRVPTGVGTEAFF | TGTGCCAGCAGTAGGGTACCCACAGGGGTGGGCACTGAAGCTTTCTTT
TRBJ1-1 | - | - | TRBV18 | CASSPPRSLGAEAFF | TGTGCCAGCTCACCACCGAGAAGCTTGGGCGCTGAAGCTTTCTTT
TRBJ2-7 | - | - | TRBV7-2 | CASSLGPAGQYEQYF | TGTGCCAGCAGCTTAGGCCCAGCGGGACAATACGAGCAGTACTTC
TRBJ2-2 | TRBD2 | - | TRBV5-5 | CASSTTSGGAAGELFF | TGTGCCAGCAGCACAACTAGCGGGGGGGCAGCCGGGGAGCTGTTTTTT